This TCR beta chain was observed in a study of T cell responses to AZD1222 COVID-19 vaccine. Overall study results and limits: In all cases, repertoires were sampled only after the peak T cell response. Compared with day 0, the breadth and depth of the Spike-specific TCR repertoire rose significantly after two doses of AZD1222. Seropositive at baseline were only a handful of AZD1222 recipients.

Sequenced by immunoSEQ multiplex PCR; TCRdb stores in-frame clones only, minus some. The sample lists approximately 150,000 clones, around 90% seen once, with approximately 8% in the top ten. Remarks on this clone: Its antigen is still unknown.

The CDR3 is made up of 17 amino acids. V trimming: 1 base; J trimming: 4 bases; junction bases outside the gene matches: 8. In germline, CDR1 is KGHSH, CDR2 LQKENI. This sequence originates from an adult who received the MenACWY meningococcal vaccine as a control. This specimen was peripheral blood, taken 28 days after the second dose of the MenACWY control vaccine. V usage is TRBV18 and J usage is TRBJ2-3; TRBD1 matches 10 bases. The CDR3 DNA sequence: TGTGCCAGCTCACCACGGGGAGGCGGACAGGGGGCAGATACGCAGTATTTT. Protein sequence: CASSPRGGGQGADTQYF.